Listed below are T cell receptor beta chains from one sample, sequenced in a study of blood T cells in healthy people across ages. TCRdb reprocessed the 5' RACE reads via MiXCR and lists one record per CDR3 protein. The table lists 1.5 million to 1.9 million distinct CDR3 sequences, 35% to 45% of them singletons. The sequenced sample consisted of blood. Receptors originate from a woman aged 18 to 35 in good health. The CDR3 runs from the conserved cysteine through the conserved F or W. D genes are given only for firm matches. Expanded clones are given a class, and other clones once, few, many or no size at all.

abundance: .
d_gene: .
v_gene: TRBV20-1
j_gene: TRBJ2-1
CDR3aa: CSASPRGPYNEQFF
CDR3nt: TGCAGTGCTAGCCCGCGGGGGCCCTACAATGAGCAGTTCTTC

abundance: .
d_gene: .
v_gene: TRBV10-3
j_gene: TRBJ1-1
CDR3aa: CAISDRWAGGTEAFF
CDR3nt: TGTGCCATCAGTGACAGGTGGGCCGGGGGAACTGAAGCTTTCTTT

abundance: .
d_gene: .
v_gene: TRBV10-3
j_gene: TRBJ2-5
CDR3aa: CAISDPQYPQETQYF
CDR3nt: TGTGCCATCAGTGACCCCCAATACCCGCAAGAGACCCAGTACTTC

abundance: .
d_gene: TRBD2
v_gene: TRBV4-3
j_gene: TRBJ2-3
CDR3aa: CASSQGLAGGLTDTQYF
CDR3nt: TGCGCCAGCAGCCAAGGACTAGCGGGGGGCTTAACAGATACGCAGTATTTT

abundance: .
d_gene: .
v_gene: TRBV6-6
j_gene: TRBJ1-6
CDR3aa: CASSMNSPLHF
CDR3nt: TGTGCCAGCAGCATGAATTCACCCCTCCACTTT

abundance: .
d_gene: TRBD2
v_gene: TRBV15
j_gene: TRBJ2-7
CDR3aa: CATSRGGGSVYNEQYF
CDR3nt: TGTGCCACCAGCAGAGGAGGCGGGAGCGTCTACAATGAGCAGTACTTC

abundance: .
d_gene: .
v_gene: TRBV19
j_gene: TRBJ2-1
CDR3aa: CASSKALSSYNEQFF
CDR3nt: TGTGCCAGTAGTAAGGCTTTGAGCTCCTACAATGAGCAGTTCTTC

abundance: few
d_gene: TRBD2
v_gene: TRBV2
j_gene: TRBJ2-7
CDR3aa: CASSGTSGGEYEQYF
CDR3nt: TGTGCCAGTTCGGGGACTAGCGGGGGAGAGTACGAGCAGTACTTC

abundance: .
d_gene: .
v_gene: TRBV10-3
j_gene: TRBJ2-1
CDR3aa: CAISEDRLSYNEQFF
CDR3nt: TGTGCCATCAGTGAAGACAGGCTCTCCTACAATGAGCAGTTCTTC

abundance: once
d_gene: TRBD2
v_gene: TRBV14
j_gene: TRBJ2-3
CDR3aa: CASSRRPPGLWKDTQYF
CDR3nt: TGTGCCAGCAGCCGTAGGCCCCCGGGACTATGGAAGGATACGCAGTATTTT

abundance: .
d_gene: TRBD1
v_gene: TRBV15
j_gene: TRBJ2-1
CDR3aa: CATSSYRGSSNEQFF
CDR3nt: TGTGCCACCAGCAGTTACAGGGGATCCTCCAATGAGCAGTTCTTC

abundance: .
d_gene: .
v_gene: TRBV7-2
j_gene: TRBJ2-7
CDR3aa: CASSWMGGGLYNEQYF
CDR3nt: TGTGCCAGCAGCTGGATGGGGGGGGGCCTCTACAATGAGCAGTACTTC

abundance: .
d_gene: TRBD1
v_gene: TRBV5-1
j_gene: TRBJ1-2
CDR3aa: CASSVEGAEGYTF
CDR3nt: TGCGCCAGCAGCGTAGAGGGGGCGGAAGGCTACACCTTC

abundance: many
d_gene: .
v_gene: TRBV9
j_gene: TRBJ1-6
CDR3aa: CASSVGDNSPLHF
CDR3nt: TGTGCCAGCAGCGTAGGGGATAATTCACCCCTCCACTTT

abundance: .
d_gene: .
v_gene: TRBV29-1
j_gene: TRBJ2-1
CDR3aa: CSVEGGTSYDEQFF
CDR3nt: TGCAGCGTTGAGGGGGGGACATCATACGATGAGCAGTTCTTC

abundance: few
d_gene: .
v_gene: TRBV19
j_gene: TRBJ2-1
CDR3aa: CATRGKHSPYNEQFF
CDR3nt: TGTGCCACCCGGGGAAAACATAGCCCCTACAATGAGCAGTTCTTC

abundance: few
d_gene: TRBD2
v_gene: TRBV28
j_gene: TRBJ2-7
CDR3aa: CASSLLTSGRLYEQYF
CDR3nt: TGTGCCAGCAGTTTGCTGACTAGCGGGAGGCTGTACGAGCAGTACTTC

abundance: .
d_gene: .
v_gene: TRBV4-3
j_gene: TRBJ2-7
CDR3aa: CASSQDLLSGRNYGQYF
CDR3nt: TGCGCCAGCAGCCAAGATCTCCTCTCGGGACGCAACTACGGGCAGTACTTC

abundance: many
d_gene: .
v_gene: TRBV12-3/TRBV12-4
j_gene: TRBJ1-6
CDR3aa: CASSFRGNSPLHF
CDR3nt: TGTGCCAGCAGTTTCAGGGGAAATTCACCCCTCCACTTT

abundance: .
d_gene: .
v_gene: TRBV20-1
j_gene: TRBJ1-1
CDR3aa: CSMRGETEAFF
CDR3nt: TGCAGTATGAGAGGGGAGACTGAAGCTTTCTTT

abundance: .
d_gene: .
v_gene: TRBV7-2
j_gene: TRBJ1-2
CDR3aa: CASSRTGWDGYTF
CDR3nt: TGTGCCAGCAGCCGAACAGGGTGGGATGGCTACACCTTC

abundance: few
d_gene: TRBD1
v_gene: TRBV5-1
j_gene: TRBJ1-4
CDR3aa: CASRFGTGRDEEKLFF
CDR3nt: TGCGCCAGCAGATTCGGGACAGGGCGCGACGAGGAAAAACTGTTTTTT

abundance: .
d_gene: .
v_gene: TRBV6-6
j_gene: TRBJ2-3
CDR3aa: CASSYAEVADTQYF
CDR3nt: TGTGCCAGCAGTTACGCAGAGGTCGCAGATACGCAGTATTTT

abundance: .
d_gene: .
v_gene: TRBV20-1
j_gene: TRBJ2-5
CDR3aa: CSATRFGLSQETQYF
CDR3nt: TGCAGTGCTACTCGATTTGGGTTGAGTCAAGAGACCCAGTACTTC

abundance: few
d_gene: .
v_gene: TRBV4-3
j_gene: TRBJ2-7
CDR3aa: CASSPRKAPAYEQYF
CDR3nt: TGCGCCAGCAGCCCCAGGAAGGCGCCAGCCTACGAGCAGTACTTC

abundance: many
d_gene: .
v_gene: TRBV12-3/TRBV12-4
j_gene: TRBJ2-5
CDR3aa: CASSYSGFQETQYF
CDR3nt: TGTGCCAGCAGTTATTCAGGGTTTCAAGAGACCCAGTACTTC

abundance: once
d_gene: .
v_gene: TRBV2
j_gene: TRBJ2-1
CDR3aa: CASSGRADVEQFF
CDR3nt: TGTGCCAGCAGCGGCAGAGCAGATGTTGAGCAGTTCTTC

abundance: .
d_gene: TRBD1
v_gene: TRBV28
j_gene: TRBJ2-1
CDR3aa: CASRPPGQGTKYNEQFF
CDR3nt: TGTGCCAGCAGGCCCCCGGGACAGGGGACCAAGTACAATGAGCAGTTCTTC

abundance: .
d_gene: .
v_gene: TRBV6-1
j_gene: TRBJ2-3
CDR3aa: CASSEERDRVLGTDTQYF
CDR3nt: TGTGCCAGCAGTGAAGAGAGGGATCGGGTCCTGGGCACAGATACGCAGTATTTT

abundance: few
d_gene: .
v_gene: TRBV20-1
j_gene: TRBJ2-3
CDR3aa: CSARQEAHRGDTQYF
CDR3nt: TGCAGTGCTAGACAGGAGGCCCATCGGGGCGATACGCAGTATTTT

abundance: .
d_gene: .
v_gene: TRBV5-1
j_gene: TRBJ2-7
CDR3aa: CASSFEHEQYF
CDR3nt: TGCGCCAGCAGCTTCGAACACGAGCAGTACTTC

abundance: .
d_gene: .
v_gene: TRBV7-2
j_gene: TRBJ2-1
CDR3aa: CASSLGGAGSNEQFF
CDR3nt: TGTGCCAGCAGCTTAGGGGGGGCCGGGAGCAATGAGCAGTTCTTC

abundance: .
d_gene: TRBD1
v_gene: TRBV6-1
j_gene: TRBJ1-2
CDR3aa: CASSEDRFKYGYTF
CDR3nt: TGTGCCAGCAGCGAGGACAGGTTTAAATATGGCTACACCTTC

abundance: .
d_gene: .
v_gene: TRBV20-1
j_gene: TRBJ2-7
CDR3aa: CSARDRDLIYEQYF
CDR3nt: TGCAGTGCTAGAGATCGGGACCTCATCTACGAGCAGTACTTC

abundance: many
d_gene: TRBD1
v_gene: TRBV4-1
j_gene: TRBJ2-6
CDR3aa: CASSQPIRDRGIAGANVLTF
CDR3nt: TGCGCCAGCAGCCAACCCATCCGGGACAGAGGTATTGCTGGGGCCAACGTCCTGACTTTC

abundance: .
d_gene: .
v_gene: TRBV30
j_gene: TRBJ2-7
CDR3aa: CAGSPGTSYNEQYF
CDR3nt: TGTGCCGGTTCCCCCGGGACATCGTACAATGAGCAGTACTTC

abundance: once
d_gene: .
v_gene: TRBV12-5
j_gene: TRBJ2-2
CDR3aa: CASGGPSGTGELFF
CDR3nt: TGTGCTAGTGGTGGCCCGAGTGGGACCGGGGAGCTGTTTTTT

abundance: .
d_gene: .
v_gene: TRBV7-6
j_gene: TRBJ2-3
CDR3aa: CASSPPVRGTDTQYF
CDR3nt: TGTGCCAGCAGCCCCCCTGTTCGCGGCACAGATACGCAGTATTTT

abundance: .
d_gene: .
v_gene: TRBV12-3/TRBV12-4
j_gene: TRBJ2-3
CDR3aa: CASSLRRDLDTQYF
CDR3nt: TGTGCCAGCAGTTTACGCCGGGACTTAGATACGCAGTATTTT

abundance: few
d_gene: .
v_gene: TRBV27
j_gene: TRBJ2-1
CDR3aa: CASSLWGGRHTYNEQFF
CDR3nt: TGTGCCAGCAGTTTATGGGGAGGACGGCACACCTACAATGAGCAGTTCTTC